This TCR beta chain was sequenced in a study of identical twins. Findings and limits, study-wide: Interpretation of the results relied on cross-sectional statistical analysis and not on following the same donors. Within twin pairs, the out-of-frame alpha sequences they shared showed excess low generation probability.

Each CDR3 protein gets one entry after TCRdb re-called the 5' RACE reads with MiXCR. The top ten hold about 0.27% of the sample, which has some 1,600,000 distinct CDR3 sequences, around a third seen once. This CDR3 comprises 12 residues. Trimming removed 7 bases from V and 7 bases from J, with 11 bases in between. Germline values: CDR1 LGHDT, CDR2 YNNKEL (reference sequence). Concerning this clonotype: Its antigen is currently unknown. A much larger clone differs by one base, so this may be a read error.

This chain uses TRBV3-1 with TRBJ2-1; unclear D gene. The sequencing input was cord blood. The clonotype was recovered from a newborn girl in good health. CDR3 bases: TGTGCCAGCAACCATCTATGGAATGAGCAGTTCTTC. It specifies CASNHLWNEQFF.